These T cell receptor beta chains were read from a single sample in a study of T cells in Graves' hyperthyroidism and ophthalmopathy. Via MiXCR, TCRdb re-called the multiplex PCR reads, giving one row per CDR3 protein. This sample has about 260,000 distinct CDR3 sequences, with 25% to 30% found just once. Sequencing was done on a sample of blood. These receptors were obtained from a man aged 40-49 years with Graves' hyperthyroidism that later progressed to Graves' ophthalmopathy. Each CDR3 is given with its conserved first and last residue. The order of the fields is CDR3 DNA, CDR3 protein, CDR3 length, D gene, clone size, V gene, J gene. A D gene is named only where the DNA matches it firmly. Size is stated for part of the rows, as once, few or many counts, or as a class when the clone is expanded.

CDR3nt: TGTGCTAGTGGTTTGGTACTAGACGAACGGGGAACCCGGGAGCTGTTTTTT
CDR3aa: CASGLVLDERGTRELFF
len: 17
d_gene: -
abundance: -
v_gene: TRBV12-5
j_gene: TRBJ2-2

CDR3nt: TGTGCCAGCAGTTTTGGGGCCCGGCCCAGGACCCAAGAGACCCAGTACTTC
CDR3aa: CASSFGARPRTQETQYF
len: 17
d_gene: -
abundance: -
v_gene: TRBV28
j_gene: TRBJ2-5

CDR3nt: TGTGCCGTAAGGGACCCGGGACTAGCGGGTGAGACCCAGTACTTC
CDR3aa: CAVRDPGLAGETQYF
len: 15
d_gene: TRBD2
abundance: few
v_gene: TRBV6-2/TRBV6-3
j_gene: TRBJ2-5

CDR3nt: TGTGCCAGCAGTTTGGACCCCGGGGCTAACTATGGCTACACCTTC
CDR3aa: CASSLDPGANYGYTF
len: 15
d_gene: -
abundance: many
v_gene: TRBV12-3/TRBV12-4
j_gene: TRBJ1-2

CDR3nt: TGTGCCACCAGCAGAGAAGGACTCGGGTATGAAGCTTTCTTT
CDR3aa: CATSREGLGYEAFF
len: 14
d_gene: -
abundance: many
v_gene: TRBV15
j_gene: TRBJ1-1

CDR3nt: TGCGCCAGCCCACTAGGACTAGGGACCTACGAGCAGTACTTC
CDR3aa: CASPLGLGTYEQYF
len: 14
d_gene: TRBD2
abundance: many
v_gene: TRBV10-1
j_gene: TRBJ2-7

CDR3nt: TGTGCCAGCAGTTCATGGACTAGCGGACAAAAAGGCGGGACCCAGTACTTC
CDR3aa: CASSSWTSGQKGGTQYF
len: 17
d_gene: TRBD2
abundance: many
v_gene: TRBV28
j_gene: TRBJ2-5

CDR3nt: TGCGCCAGCAAAGACAGGTTGGGGAACACTGAAGCTTTCTTT
CDR3aa: CASKDRLGNTEAFF
len: 14
d_gene: -
abundance: many
v_gene: TRBV4-1
j_gene: TRBJ1-1

CDR3nt: TGTGCCAGCAGCTTAGTAATTCGGCAGCCCGGGGAGCTGTTTTTT
CDR3aa: CASSLVIRQPGELFF
len: 15
d_gene: -
abundance: many
v_gene: TRBV7-2
j_gene: TRBJ2-2

CDR3nt: TGCAGTGCTAAAGGGGGCACTGAAGCTTTCTTT
CDR3aa: CSAKGGTEAFF
len: 11
d_gene: -
abundance: many
v_gene: TRBV20-1
j_gene: TRBJ1-1

CDR3nt: TGCAGCGCGAGGGGGGGGCGGTTACAAGAGACCCAGTACTTC
CDR3aa: CSARGGRLQETQYF
len: 14
d_gene: -
abundance: many
v_gene: TRBV29-1
j_gene: TRBJ2-5

CDR3nt: TGTGCCAGCATTTATTTCGGAGGGCGCGAGCAGTACTTC
CDR3aa: CASIYFGGREQYF
len: 13
d_gene: -
abundance: many
v_gene: TRBV6-5
j_gene: TRBJ2-7

CDR3nt: TGTGCCAGCTCACCATCCGCAGGGATTCCCTATGGCTACACCTTC
CDR3aa: CASSPSAGIPYGYTF
len: 15
d_gene: -
abundance: few
v_gene: TRBV18
j_gene: TRBJ1-2

CDR3nt: TGCAGCGTCAAGGACTCCAGCTCCTACGAGCAGTACTTC
CDR3aa: CSVKDSSSYEQYF
len: 13
d_gene: -
abundance: many
v_gene: TRBV29-1
j_gene: TRBJ2-7

CDR3nt: TGCAGTGCTAGGCTAGGACAGTGGGATCAGCCCCAGCATTTT
CDR3aa: CSARLGQWDQPQHF
len: 14
d_gene: -
abundance: many
v_gene: TRBV20-1
j_gene: TRBJ1-5

CDR3nt: TGTGCCAGCAGTCCCCGCCGCTCCTACGAGCAGTACTTC
CDR3aa: CASSPRRSYEQYF
len: 13
d_gene: -
abundance: many
v_gene: TRBV12-3/TRBV12-4
j_gene: TRBJ2-7

CDR3nt: TGTGCCAGCAGTGATTGGCCAGGAGATAACACTGAAGCTTTCTTT
CDR3aa: CASSDWPGDNTEAFF
len: 15
d_gene: -
abundance: many
v_gene: TRBV2
j_gene: TRBJ1-1

CDR3nt: TGCAGTGCTGTAGGGGTGAACACTGAAGCTTTCTTT
CDR3aa: CSAVGVNTEAFF
len: 12
d_gene: -
abundance: many
v_gene: TRBV20-1
j_gene: TRBJ1-1

CDR3nt: TGTGCCAGCAGTTACGGTAGAGGCTCTGGAAACACCATATATTTT
CDR3aa: CASSYGRGSGNTIYF
len: 15
d_gene: -
abundance: -
v_gene: TRBV6-5
j_gene: TRBJ1-3

CDR3nt: TGTGCCAGCATCTACGACCGGCGGAACTCTGGGGCCAACGTCCTGACTTTC
CDR3aa: CASIYDRRNSGANVLTF
len: 17
d_gene: -
abundance: -
v_gene: TRBV6-1
j_gene: TRBJ2-6

CDR3nt: TGTGCCAGCAGTACCCGAGCGGGTATTTACAATGAGCAGTTCTTC
CDR3aa: CASSTRAGIYNEQFF
len: 15
d_gene: -
abundance: many
v_gene: TRBV6-5
j_gene: TRBJ2-1

CDR3nt: TGTGCCAGTAGTATAGAACCACCGCATGGCTACACCTTC
CDR3aa: CASSIEPPHGYTF
len: 13
d_gene: -
abundance: many
v_gene: TRBV19
j_gene: TRBJ1-2

CDR3nt: TGTGCCAGCAGCTTTAGACTAGCGGAAGAGACCCAGTACTTC
CDR3aa: CASSFRLAEETQYF
len: 14
d_gene: TRBD2
abundance: -
v_gene: TRBV7-2
j_gene: TRBJ2-5

CDR3nt: TGCGCCAGCACCTCGGGACTAGACGGCGAGCAGTACTTC
CDR3aa: CASTSGLDGEQYF
len: 13
d_gene: TRBD2
abundance: -
v_gene: TRBV4-1
j_gene: TRBJ2-7

CDR3nt: TGTGCCAGCAGCTTAGAGTGGACCTACGAGCAGTACTTC
CDR3aa: CASSLEWTYEQYF
len: 13
d_gene: -
abundance: many
v_gene: TRBV11-2
j_gene: TRBJ2-7

CDR3nt: TGTGCCAGCAGTTTACCCCCGAGGGGCTACACCTTC
CDR3aa: CASSLPPRGYTF
len: 12
d_gene: -
abundance: many
v_gene: TRBV12-3/TRBV12-4
j_gene: TRBJ1-2

CDR3nt: TGTGCCAGCAGCTCGGGGCGGGGACAGGCGAGGGAGACCCAGTACTTC
CDR3aa: CASSSGRGQARETQYF
len: 16
d_gene: TRBD1
abundance: -
v_gene: TRBV7-8
j_gene: TRBJ2-5

CDR3nt: TGTGCCAGCACCCGGACTAGCGGGAGCGCAGATACGCAGTATTTT
CDR3aa: CASTRTSGSADTQYF
len: 15
d_gene: TRBD2
abundance: many
v_gene: TRBV12-3/TRBV12-4
j_gene: TRBJ2-3

CDR3nt: TGTGCCAGCAGCTTAGTTGAACTAGCGGGACCCTACGAGCAGTACTTC
CDR3aa: CASSLVELAGPYEQYF
len: 16
d_gene: TRBD2
abundance: many
v_gene: TRBV7-6
j_gene: TRBJ2-7

CDR3nt: TGTGCCAGCAGTTTACTAGCGGTCTACGAGCAGTACTTC
CDR3aa: CASSLLAVYEQYF
len: 13
d_gene: TRBD2
abundance: many
v_gene: TRBV12-3/TRBV12-4
j_gene: TRBJ2-7

CDR3nt: TGCGCCAGCAGTGGGGGACCGAGCTACGAGCAGTACTTC
CDR3aa: CASSGGPSYEQYF
len: 13
d_gene: -
abundance: -
v_gene: TRBV10-1
j_gene: TRBJ2-7

CDR3nt: TGTGCCAGCAGTGAATGGACTAGCGGTTCCTACGAGCAGTACTTC
CDR3aa: CASSEWTSGSYEQYF
len: 15
d_gene: TRBD2
abundance: once
v_gene: TRBV6-1
j_gene: TRBJ2-7

CDR3nt: TGTGCCAGCAGTGCTCAGGGGGTGAACACTGAAGCTTTCTTT
CDR3aa: CASSAQGVNTEAFF
len: 14
d_gene: TRBD1
abundance: many
v_gene: TRBV6-1
j_gene: TRBJ1-1

CDR3nt: TGTGCCAGCAGCTTAGTTCAAAGGTCGGGCGAGCAGTACTTC
CDR3aa: CASSLVQRSGEQYF
len: 14
d_gene: -
abundance: many
v_gene: TRBV7-9
j_gene: TRBJ2-7

CDR3nt: TGTGCCTGGAGGTACGGGGCCCTCAGCACTGAAGCTTTCTTT
CDR3aa: CAWRYGALSTEAFF
len: 14
d_gene: -
abundance: many
v_gene: TRBV30
j_gene: TRBJ1-1

CDR3nt: TGCAGTGCTAGAGAGTCGTGGGTAGGGGCGGGCGAGCAGTACTTC
CDR3aa: CSARESWVGAGEQYF
len: 15
d_gene: -
abundance: many
v_gene: TRBV20-1
j_gene: TRBJ2-7

CDR3nt: TGTGCCACCAGTGAGTCCGGGACAGGGTACGAGCAGTACTTC
CDR3aa: CATSESGTGYEQYF
len: 14
d_gene: TRBD1
abundance: many
v_gene: TRBV24-1
j_gene: TRBJ2-7

CDR3nt: TGTGCCAGCAGTCCCTCCGGAACCAGGGGGGCCAACGTCCTGACTTTC
CDR3aa: CASSPSGTRGANVLTF
len: 16
d_gene: -
abundance: -
v_gene: TRBV6-2/TRBV6-3
j_gene: TRBJ2-6

CDR3nt: TGCAGCGTTGAAGTGGCGGTACAAGAGACCCAGTACTTC
CDR3aa: CSVEVAVQETQYF
len: 13
d_gene: -
abundance: many
v_gene: TRBV29-1
j_gene: TRBJ2-5

CDR3nt: TGCGCCAGCAGCCGCCAGGGGTGGGCTGAAGCTTTCTTT
CDR3aa: CASSRQGWAEAFF
len: 13
d_gene: -
abundance: many
v_gene: TRBV4-1
j_gene: TRBJ1-1

CDR3nt: TGTGCCAGTAGTTTTCCGGGGGAGATGGGCAATCAGCCCCAGCATTTT
CDR3aa: CASSFPGEMGNQPQHF
len: 16
d_gene: -
abundance: many
v_gene: TRBV19
j_gene: TRBJ1-5

CDR3nt: TGTGCCAGCAGCCGCGCGGACGGTTACGAGCAGTACTTC
CDR3aa: CASSRADGYEQYF
len: 13
d_gene: -
abundance: many
v_gene: TRBV28
j_gene: TRBJ2-7

CDR3nt: TGTGCCAGCAGTTATACACGGTCCGGGGAGCTGTTTTTT
CDR3aa: CASSYTRSGELFF
len: 13
d_gene: -
abundance: many
v_gene: TRBV12-3/TRBV12-4
j_gene: TRBJ2-2

CDR3nt: TGTGCCAGCAGTTTCTCGGGGTCTTCGGCCGAGCAGTACTTC
CDR3aa: CASSFSGSSAEQYF
len: 14
d_gene: -
abundance: many
v_gene: TRBV28
j_gene: TRBJ2-7

CDR3nt: TGTGCCAGTAGTGGGACAGGCTGGTACGAGCAGTACTTC
CDR3aa: CASSGTGWYEQYF
len: 13
d_gene: TRBD1
abundance: many
v_gene: TRBV19
j_gene: TRBJ2-7

CDR3nt: TGTGCCAGCGGCCTATCTCTAGCGGGAGAACAAGAGACCCAGTACTTC
CDR3aa: CASGLSLAGEQETQYF
len: 16
d_gene: TRBD2
abundance: many
v_gene: TRBV9
j_gene: TRBJ2-5

CDR3nt: TGTGCCAGCAGCCCGTACGTGGTTAGCGAGGATGGCTACACCTTC
CDR3aa: CASSPYVVSEDGYTF
len: 15
d_gene: -
abundance: -
v_gene: TRBV28
j_gene: TRBJ1-2

CDR3nt: TGCGCCAGCAGCCAAGGGTTCGCAACGGGAGGACGGGGAGGGGAGCTGTTTTTT
CDR3aa: CASSQGFATGGRGGELFF
len: 18
d_gene: TRBD2
abundance: many
v_gene: TRBV4-1
j_gene: TRBJ2-2

CDR3nt: TGTGCCACCAGCAGAGAGAGCGCGGGAGTATACGAGCAGTACTTC
CDR3aa: CATSRESAGVYEQYF
len: 15
d_gene: TRBD2
abundance: many
v_gene: TRBV15
j_gene: TRBJ2-7

CDR3nt: TGCGCCAGCAGCTTGGCCTTCGGACAGGGATATGGCTACACCTTC
CDR3aa: CASSLAFGQGYGYTF
len: 15
d_gene: TRBD1
abundance: many
v_gene: TRBV5-1
j_gene: TRBJ1-2

CDR3nt: TGTGCCAGCATATATGGGGCTTATACAGGGGGCACTAACTATGGCTACACCTTC
CDR3aa: CASIYGAYTGGTNYGYTF
len: 18
d_gene: TRBD1
abundance: -
v_gene: TRBV28
j_gene: TRBJ1-2

CDR3nt: TGTGCCAGCAGTGTAGCGTCCTACGAGCAGTACTTC
CDR3aa: CASSVASYEQYF
len: 12
d_gene: -
abundance: -
v_gene: TRBV2
j_gene: TRBJ2-7

CDR3nt: TGTGCCTGGAAACCTATGGACCGGGAAATCGGGGAGCTGTTTTTT
CDR3aa: CAWKPMDREIGELFF
len: 15
d_gene: -
abundance: many
v_gene: TRBV30
j_gene: TRBJ2-2